The 10 T cell receptor beta chains below all came from one sample that was sequenced in a study of Graves' ophthalmopathy and Graves' hyperthyroidism (dated by TCRdb to the late 2010s). Sequencing instrument: Illumina HiSeq 2000. TCR beta CDR3 regions were amplified from RNA transcripts for repertoire sequencing. The first round of RT-PCR was done with HTBI primers and the Qiagen OneStep RT-PCR kit, and was followed by a second round of multiplex PCR, then size selection and purification. TCRdb reprocessing: public reads trimmed at Q25 with fastp, clones called with MiXCR, in-frame beta chains kept. Identical CDR3 proteins give one entry, which carries the most common genes and DNA. The sample table holds 500,000 to 600,000 distinct CDR3 sequences, of which less than 45% were seen once. The biggest ten clones account for around 4.6% of the sample. The specimen sequenced was peripheral blood or thyroid tissue (not recorded which). These receptors came from an adult man with Graves' hyperthyroidism.

The V and J genes are TRBV15 and TRBJ1-2, with TRBD1 matching 8 bases. CDR3 length equals 14 residues. V trimming: 3 bases; J trimming: 5 bases; junction bases outside the gene matches: 5. Looked up from germline, CDR1 is LNHNV and CDR2 is YYDKDF (reference sequence). The CDR3 nucleotides are TGTGCCACCAGCAGTGAGGGACAGGCTTATGGCTACACCTTC. Translated: CATSSEGQAYGYTF. The whole variable domain, filled in from reference TRBV15 and TRBJ1-2, reads DAMVIQNPRYQVTQFGKPVTLSCSQTLNHNVMYWYQQKSSQAPKLLFHYYDKDFNNEADTPDNFQSRRPNTSFCFLDIRSPGLGDTAMYLCATSSEGQAYGYTFGSGTRLTVV.

With regard to this clonotype: This may arise from a read error, as a much more abundant clone is one base away. The rearrangement links TRBV20-1 to TRBJ1-5; 8 bases align to TRBD1. The CDR3 loop spans 14 amino acids. Trimming cost V 4 bases and J 7 bases; bases outside gene matches: 9. The germline V gene encodes CDR1 DFQATT and CDR2 SNEGSKA (reference sequence). CDR3 nucleotide sequence: TGCAGTGCTAATGGTCAGGGGGCTTGGCAGCCCCAGCATTTT. Protein sequence: CSANGQGAWQPQHF.

There are a few counts of this clonotype. The genes are TRBV12-3 or TRBV12-4 and TRBJ2-3; D remains ambiguous. Trimming removed 5 bases at V and 4 bases at J, with 7 bases between. The CDR3 runs 12 residues. The CDR3 DNA is TGTGCCAGCAGTCCTAGTGCAGATACGCAGTATTTT. Its protein product is CASSPSADTQYF.

This clonotype was detected many times. V usage is TRBV2 and J usage is TRBJ1-2; 7 positions match TRBD1. The CDR3 is made up of 14 amino acids. V lost 6 bases to trimming and J lost 0 bases; unmatched junction nucleotides: 4. Germline values: CDR1 SNHLY, CDR2 FYNNEI. The CDR3 spells CASRPDRANYGYTF. The DNA for the CDR3 is TGTGCCAGCAGACCCGACAGGGCTAACTATGGCTACACCTTC.

The CDR3 loop is CASSPGREGLSYEQYF. The CDR3 region has the DNA TGTGCCAGCTCACCGGGGCGGGAGGGCCTCTCCTACGAGCAGTACTTC. The chain joins TRBV18 to TRBJ2-7, with 9 bases aligning to TRBD2. J gave up 0 bases and V 3 bases, and 6 bases lay outside the gene matches. This CDR3 is 16 amino acids long. Per germline, CDR1 KGHSH and CDR2 LQKENI.

Comment on this clonotype: The missing conserved phenylalanine or tryptophan at the end of this CDR3 makes a read error likely. The V call is TRBV4-1, the J call TRBJ1-1; maybe TRBD1 (6 bases). CDR3 length: 14 amino acids. The V end was cut by 1 base, the J end by 4 bases, with 10 bases between. Germline CDR1 is MGHRA and CDR2 is YSYEKL. The CDR3 sequence: CASSQVPGATEAFC. The CDR3 DNA follows: TGCGCCAGCAGCCAAGTCCCGGGGGCCACTGAAGCTTTCTGT.

This clonotype was found many times. The V and J genes are TRBV12-3 or TRBV12-4 and TRBJ1-4; possible D gene TRBD1, 6 bases. V was pared by 6 bases and J by 2 bases, with 13 bases between. This CDR3 has 15 amino acids. CDR3 residues: CASRDGGRTNEKLFF. DNA of the CDR3: TGTGCCAGCAGAGACGGGGGCAGGACTAATGAAAAACTGTTTTTT.

The sample holds many counts of this clonotype. Written as DNA, the CDR3 is TGTGCCAGCACCGGGACAGGGGGTAGTTACGAGCAGTACTTC. Protein: CASTGTGGSYEQYF. This rearrangement joins TRBV7-9 to TRBJ2-7; the match to TRBD1 covers 11 bases. The CDR3 is made up of 14 amino acids. Germline V gives CDR1 SEHNR, CDR2 FQNEAQ (reference sequence). With V trimmed by 7 bases and J by 4 bases, 6 bases remained unmatched.

The rearrangement joins TRBV28 to TRBJ1-1; D is unresolved. Germline V gene lookup returns CDR1 MDHEN and CDR2 SYDVKM. The CDR3 is made up of 13 amino acids. V lost 4 bases and J 1 base, leaving 7 bases between the germline ends. CDR3 amino acids: CASSSPGNTEAFF. The CDR3 DNA sequence: TGTGCCAGCAGTTCTCCGGGGAACACTGAAGCTTTCTTT.

Regarding this clonotype: The junction does not match germline at one end; this may be a read error. This chain connects TRBV5-1 to TRBJ2-5, with 10 bases that match TRBD2. The CDR3 sequence is 16 residues long. Germline V gene sequence: CDR1 SGHRS, CDR2 YFSETQ. CDR3 in amino acids: CASSLGIAGGQETQYF. The CDR3 DNA follows: TGTGCCAGCAGCTTGGGAATAGCGGGAGGTCAAGAGACCCAGTACTTC.